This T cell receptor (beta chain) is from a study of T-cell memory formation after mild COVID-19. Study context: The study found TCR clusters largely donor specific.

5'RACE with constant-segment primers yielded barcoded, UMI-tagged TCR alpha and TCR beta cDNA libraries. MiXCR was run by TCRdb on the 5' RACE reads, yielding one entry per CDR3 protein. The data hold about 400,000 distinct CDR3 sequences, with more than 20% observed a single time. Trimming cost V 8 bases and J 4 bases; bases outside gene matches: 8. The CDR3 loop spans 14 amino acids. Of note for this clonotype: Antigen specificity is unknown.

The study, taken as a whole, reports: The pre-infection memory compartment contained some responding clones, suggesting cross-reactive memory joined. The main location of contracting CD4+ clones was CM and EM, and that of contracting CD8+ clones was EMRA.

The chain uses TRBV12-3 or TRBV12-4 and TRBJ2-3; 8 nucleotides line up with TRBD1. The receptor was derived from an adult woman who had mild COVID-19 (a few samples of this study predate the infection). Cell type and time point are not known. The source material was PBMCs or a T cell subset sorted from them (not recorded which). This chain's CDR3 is CASHRTGTADTQYF. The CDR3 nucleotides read TGTGCCAGCCATCGGACAGGGACGGCAGATACGCAGTATTTT.